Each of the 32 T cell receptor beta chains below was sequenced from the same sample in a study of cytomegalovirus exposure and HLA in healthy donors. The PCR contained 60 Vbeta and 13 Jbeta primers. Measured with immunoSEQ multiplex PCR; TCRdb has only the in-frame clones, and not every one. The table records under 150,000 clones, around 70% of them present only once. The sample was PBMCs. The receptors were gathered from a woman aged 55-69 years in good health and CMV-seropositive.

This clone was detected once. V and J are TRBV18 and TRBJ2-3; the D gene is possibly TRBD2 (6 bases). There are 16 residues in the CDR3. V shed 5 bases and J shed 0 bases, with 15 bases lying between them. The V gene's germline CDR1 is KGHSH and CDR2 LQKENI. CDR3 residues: CASSSGRQLSTDTQYF. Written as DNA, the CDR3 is TGTGCCAGCTCATCTGGGAGGCAGTTAAGCACAGATACGCAGTATTTT.

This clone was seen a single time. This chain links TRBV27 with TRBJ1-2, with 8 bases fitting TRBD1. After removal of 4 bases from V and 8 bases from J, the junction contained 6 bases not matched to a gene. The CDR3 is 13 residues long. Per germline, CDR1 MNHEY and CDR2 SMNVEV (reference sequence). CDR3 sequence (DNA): TGTGCCAGCAGTTACTCACAGGGGGGGGGCTACACCTTC. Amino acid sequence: CASSYSQGGGYTF.

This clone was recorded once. Written as DNA, the CDR3 is TGTGCCAGCTCACCACCGACAGGGGCCCATACTGAAGCTTTCTTT. It translates to CASSPPTGAHTEAFF. The gene calls are TRBV18 and TRBJ1-1; 8 bases line up with TRBD1. The germline CDR1 and CDR2 sequences are KGHSH and LQKENI. With V trimmed by 0 bases and J by 5 bases, 5 bases remained unmatched. This CDR3 is 15 amino acids long.

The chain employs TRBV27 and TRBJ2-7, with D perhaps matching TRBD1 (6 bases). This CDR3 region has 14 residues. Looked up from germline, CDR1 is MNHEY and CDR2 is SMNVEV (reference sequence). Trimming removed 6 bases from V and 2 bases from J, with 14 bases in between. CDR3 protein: CASSKRDTAYEQYF. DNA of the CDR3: TGTGCCAGCAGCAAACGGGACACCGCCTACGAGCAGTACTTC.

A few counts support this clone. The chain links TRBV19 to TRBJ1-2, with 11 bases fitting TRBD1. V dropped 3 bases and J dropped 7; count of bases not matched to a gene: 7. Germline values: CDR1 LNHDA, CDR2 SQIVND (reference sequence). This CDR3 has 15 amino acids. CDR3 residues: CASSIDPGTGGGYTF. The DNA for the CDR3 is TGTGCCAGTAGTATCGACCCCGGGACAGGGGGTGGCTACACCTTC.

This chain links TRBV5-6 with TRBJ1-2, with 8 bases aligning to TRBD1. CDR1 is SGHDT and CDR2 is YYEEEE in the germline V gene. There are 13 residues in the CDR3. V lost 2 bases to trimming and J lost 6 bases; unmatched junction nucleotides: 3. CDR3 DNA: TGTGCCAGCAGCTTAAGGACAGGGAATGGCTACACCTTC. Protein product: CASSLRTGNGYTF.

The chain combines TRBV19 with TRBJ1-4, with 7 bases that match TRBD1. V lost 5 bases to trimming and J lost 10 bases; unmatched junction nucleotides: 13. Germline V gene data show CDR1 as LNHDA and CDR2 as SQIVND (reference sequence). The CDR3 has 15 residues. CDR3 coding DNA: TGTGCCAGTAGTGCCGGCTCCGGGACAGCCTTAAAACTGTTTTTT. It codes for CASSAGSGTALKLFF.

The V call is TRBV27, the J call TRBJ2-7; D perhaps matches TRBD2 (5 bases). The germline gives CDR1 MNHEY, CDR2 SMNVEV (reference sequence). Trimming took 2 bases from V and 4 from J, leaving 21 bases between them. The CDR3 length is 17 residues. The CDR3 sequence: CASSLSNAGVDGYEQYF. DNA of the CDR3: TGTGCCAGCAGTTTAAGTAACGCGGGCGTGGACGGGTACGAGCAGTACTTC.

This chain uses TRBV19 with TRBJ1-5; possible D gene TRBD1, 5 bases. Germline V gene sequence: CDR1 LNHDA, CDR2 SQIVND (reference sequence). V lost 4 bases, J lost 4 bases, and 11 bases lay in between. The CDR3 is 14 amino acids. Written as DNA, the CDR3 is TGTGCCAGTAGTACGGGACTGCTTAATCAGCCCCAGCATTTT. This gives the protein CASSTGLLNQPQHF.

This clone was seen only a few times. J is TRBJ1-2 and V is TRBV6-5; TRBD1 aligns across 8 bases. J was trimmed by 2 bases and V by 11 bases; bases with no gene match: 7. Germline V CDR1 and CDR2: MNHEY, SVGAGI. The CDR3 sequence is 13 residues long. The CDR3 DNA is TGTGCCGGAGAGGACAGGGTGAACTATGGCTACACCTTC. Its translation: CAGEDRVNYGYTF.

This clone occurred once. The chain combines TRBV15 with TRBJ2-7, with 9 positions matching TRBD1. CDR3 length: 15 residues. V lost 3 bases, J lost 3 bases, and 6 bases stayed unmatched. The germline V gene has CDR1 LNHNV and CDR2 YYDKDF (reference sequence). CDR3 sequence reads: CATSSSGTGLYEQYF. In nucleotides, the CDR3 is TGTGCCACCAGCAGCTCCGGGACAGGGCTCTACGAGCAGTACTTC.

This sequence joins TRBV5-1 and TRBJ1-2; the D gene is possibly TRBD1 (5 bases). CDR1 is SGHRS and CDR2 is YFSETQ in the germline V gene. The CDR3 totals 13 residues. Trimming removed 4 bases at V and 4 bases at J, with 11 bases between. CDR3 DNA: TGCGCCAGCAGCCCCGGGGGGGGCTATGGCTACACCTTC. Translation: CASSPGGGYGYTF.

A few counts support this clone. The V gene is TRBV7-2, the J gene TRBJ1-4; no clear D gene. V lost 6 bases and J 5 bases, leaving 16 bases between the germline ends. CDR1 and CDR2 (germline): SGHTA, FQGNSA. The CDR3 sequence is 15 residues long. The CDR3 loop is CASRGGPVGNEKLFF. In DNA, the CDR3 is TGTGCCAGCAGGGGAGGACCCGTCGGAAATGAAAAACTGTTTTTT.

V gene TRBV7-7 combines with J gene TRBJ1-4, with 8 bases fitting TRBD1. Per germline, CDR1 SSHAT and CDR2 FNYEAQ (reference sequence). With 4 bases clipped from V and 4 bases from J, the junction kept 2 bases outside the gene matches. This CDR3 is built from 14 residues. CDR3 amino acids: CASSSGQGNEKLFF. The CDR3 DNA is TGTGCCAGCAGCTCCGGACAGGGTAATGAAAAACTGTTTTTT.

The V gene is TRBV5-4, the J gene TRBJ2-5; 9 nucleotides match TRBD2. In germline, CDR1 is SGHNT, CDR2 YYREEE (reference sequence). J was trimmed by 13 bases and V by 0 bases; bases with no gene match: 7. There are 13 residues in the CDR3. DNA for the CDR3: TGTGCCAGCAGCTTGGCTAGCGGGGTTGTGTTGTACTTC. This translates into CASSLASGVVLYF. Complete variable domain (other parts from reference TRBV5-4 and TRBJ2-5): ETGVTQSPTHLIKTRGQQVTLRCSSQSGHNTVSWYQQALGQGPQFIFQYYREEENGRGNFPPRFSGLQFPNYSSELNVNALELDDSALYLCASSLASGVVLYFGPGTRLLVL.

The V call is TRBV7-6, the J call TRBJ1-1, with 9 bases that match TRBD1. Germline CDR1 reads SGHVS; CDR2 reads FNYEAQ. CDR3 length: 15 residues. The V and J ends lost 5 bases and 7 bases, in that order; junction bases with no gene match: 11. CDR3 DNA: TGTGCCAGCAGCGACACAGGGGGCCCGGCCGGTGAAGCTTTCTTT. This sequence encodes CASSDTGGPAGEAFF.

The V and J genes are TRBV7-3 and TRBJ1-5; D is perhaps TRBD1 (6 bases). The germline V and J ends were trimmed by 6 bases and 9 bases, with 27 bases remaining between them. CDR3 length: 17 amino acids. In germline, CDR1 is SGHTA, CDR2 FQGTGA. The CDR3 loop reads CASSTGGLALRMTPQHF. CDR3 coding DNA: TGTGCCAGCAGTACCGGGGGGCTGGCCCTTCGTATGACGCCCCAGCATTTT.

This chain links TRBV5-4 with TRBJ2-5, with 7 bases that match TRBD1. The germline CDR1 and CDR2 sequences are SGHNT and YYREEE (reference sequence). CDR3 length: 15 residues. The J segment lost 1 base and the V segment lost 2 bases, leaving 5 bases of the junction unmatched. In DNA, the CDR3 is TGTGCCAGCAGCTTTACAGGGGACGTCCAAGAGACCCAGTACTTC. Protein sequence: CASSFTGDVQETQYF.

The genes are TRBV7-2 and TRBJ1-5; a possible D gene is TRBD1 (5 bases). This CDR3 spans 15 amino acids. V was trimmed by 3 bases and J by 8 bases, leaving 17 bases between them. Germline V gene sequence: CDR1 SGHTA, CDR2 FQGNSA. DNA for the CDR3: TGTGCCAGCAGCTTGGGGCCCGCAAGTAATGAGCCCCAGCATTTT. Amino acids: CASSLGPASNEPQHF.

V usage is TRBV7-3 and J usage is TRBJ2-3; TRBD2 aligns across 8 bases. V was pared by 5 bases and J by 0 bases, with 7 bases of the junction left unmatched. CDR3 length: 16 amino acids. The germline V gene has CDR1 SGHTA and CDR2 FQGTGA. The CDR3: CASSTGAGGSTDTQYF. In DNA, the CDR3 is TGTGCCAGCAGCACCGGGGCGGGGGGAAGCACAGATACGCAGTATTTT.

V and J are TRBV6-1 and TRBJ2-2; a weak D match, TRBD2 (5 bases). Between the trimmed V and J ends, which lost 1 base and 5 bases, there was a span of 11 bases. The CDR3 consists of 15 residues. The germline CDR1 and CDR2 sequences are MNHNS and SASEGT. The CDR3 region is CASSEDRSGTGELFF. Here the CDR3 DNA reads TGTGCCAGCAGTGAAGACCGGTCGGGGACCGGGGAGCTGTTTTTT.

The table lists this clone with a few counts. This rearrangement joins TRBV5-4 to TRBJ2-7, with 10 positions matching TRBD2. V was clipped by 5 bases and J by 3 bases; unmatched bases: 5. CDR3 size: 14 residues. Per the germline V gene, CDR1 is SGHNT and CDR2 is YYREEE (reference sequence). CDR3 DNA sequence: TGTGCCAGCAGGGTAGCGGGGGGATTCTACGAGCAGTACTTC. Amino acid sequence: CASRVAGGFYEQYF. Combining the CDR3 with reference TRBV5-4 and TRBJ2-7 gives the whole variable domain ETGVTQSPTHLIKTRGQQVTLRCSSQSGHNTVSWYQQALGQGPQFIFQYYREEENGRGNFPPRFSGLQFPNYSSELNVNALELDDSALYLCASRVAGGFYEQYFGPGTRLTVT.

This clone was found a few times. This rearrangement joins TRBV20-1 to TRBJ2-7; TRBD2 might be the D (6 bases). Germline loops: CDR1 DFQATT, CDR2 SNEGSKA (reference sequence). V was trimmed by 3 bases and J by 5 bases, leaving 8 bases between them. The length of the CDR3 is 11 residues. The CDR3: CSARGGHEQYF. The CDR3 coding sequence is TGCAGTGCTAGGGGGGGTCACGAGCAGTACTTC.

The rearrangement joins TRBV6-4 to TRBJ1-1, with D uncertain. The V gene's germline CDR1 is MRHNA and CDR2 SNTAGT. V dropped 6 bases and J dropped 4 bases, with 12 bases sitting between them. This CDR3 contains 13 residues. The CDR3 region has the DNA TGTGCCAGCAGGAGGACGGCGGGCACTGAAGCTTTCTTT. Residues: CASRRTAGTEAFF.

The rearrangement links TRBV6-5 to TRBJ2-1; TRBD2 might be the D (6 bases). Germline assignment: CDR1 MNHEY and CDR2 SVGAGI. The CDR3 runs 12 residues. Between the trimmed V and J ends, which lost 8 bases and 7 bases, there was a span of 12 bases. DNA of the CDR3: TGTGCCAGCGGGGAACGGGAGAATGAGCAGTTCTTC. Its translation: CASGERENEQFF.

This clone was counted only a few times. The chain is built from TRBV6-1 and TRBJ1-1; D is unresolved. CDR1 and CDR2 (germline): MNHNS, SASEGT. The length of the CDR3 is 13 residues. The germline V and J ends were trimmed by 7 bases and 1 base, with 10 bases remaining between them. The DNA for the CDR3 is TGTGCCAGCATTATAGAGAAGAACACTGAAGCTTTCTTT. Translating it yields CASIIEKNTEAFF.

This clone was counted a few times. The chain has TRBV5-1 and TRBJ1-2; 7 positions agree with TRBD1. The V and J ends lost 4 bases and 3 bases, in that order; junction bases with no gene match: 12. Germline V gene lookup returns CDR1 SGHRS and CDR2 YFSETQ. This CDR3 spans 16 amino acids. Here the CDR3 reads CASSLWDRPLDYGYTF. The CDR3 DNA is TGCGCCAGCAGCCTGTGGGACAGACCTCTCGACTATGGCTACACCTTC.

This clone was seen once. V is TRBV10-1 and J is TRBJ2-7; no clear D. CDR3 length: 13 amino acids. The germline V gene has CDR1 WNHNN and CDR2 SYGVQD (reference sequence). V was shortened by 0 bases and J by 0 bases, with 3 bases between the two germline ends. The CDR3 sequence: CASSESSSYEQYF. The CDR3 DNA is TGCGCCAGCAGTGAGTCGAGCTCCTACGAGCAGTACTTC.

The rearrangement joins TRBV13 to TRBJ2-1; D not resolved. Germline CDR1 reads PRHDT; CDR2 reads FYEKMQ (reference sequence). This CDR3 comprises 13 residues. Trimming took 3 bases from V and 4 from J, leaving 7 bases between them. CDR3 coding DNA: TGTGCCAGCAGCTTGCCTACTTACAATGAGCAGTTCTTC. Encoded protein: CASSLPTYNEQFF.

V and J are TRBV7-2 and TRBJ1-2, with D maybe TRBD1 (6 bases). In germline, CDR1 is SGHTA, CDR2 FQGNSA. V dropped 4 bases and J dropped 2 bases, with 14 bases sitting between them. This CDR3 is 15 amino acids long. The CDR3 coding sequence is TGTGCCAGCAGCTCAAACAGGGTCACGAACTATGGCTACACCTTC. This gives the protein CASSSNRVTNYGYTF. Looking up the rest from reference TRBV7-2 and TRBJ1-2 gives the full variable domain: GAGVSQSPSNKVTEKGKDVELRCDPISGHTALYWYRQSLGQGLEFLIYFQGNSAPDKSGLPSDRFSAERTGGSVSTLTIQRTQQEDSAVYLCASSSNRVTNYGYTFGSGTRLTVV.

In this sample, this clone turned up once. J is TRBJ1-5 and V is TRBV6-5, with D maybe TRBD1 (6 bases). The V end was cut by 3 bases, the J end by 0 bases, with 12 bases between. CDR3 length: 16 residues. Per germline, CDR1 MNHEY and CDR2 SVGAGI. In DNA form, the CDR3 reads TGTGCCAGCAGTTATGGGGGCGGATATAGCAATCAGCCCCAGCATTTT. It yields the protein CASSYGGGYSNQPQHF.

The CDR3 reads CASSPRDREETQYF. The CDR3 DNA follows: TGTGCCAGTAGTCCCCGGGACAGGGAAGAGACCCAGTACTTC. The chain couples TRBV19 to TRBJ2-5; 9 nucleotides agree with TRBD1. After removal of 5 bases from V and 3 bases from J, the junction contained 4 bases not matched to a gene. Germline V CDR1 and CDR2: LNHDA, SQIVND (reference sequence). This CDR3 region has 14 residues. Full variable domain (outside the CDR3, taken from reference TRBV19 and TRBJ2-5): DGGITQSPKYLFRKEGQNVTLSCEQNLNHDAMYWYRQDPGQGLRLIYYSQIVNDFQKGDIAEGYSVSREKKESFPLTVTSAQKNPTAFYLCASSPRDREETQYFGPGTRLLVL.